A single sample is the source of the 16 T cell receptor beta chains below, sequenced in a study of Ad26.COV2.S vaccination and SARS-CoV-2 variants. Assay used: immunoSEQ multiplex PCR; TCRdb lists only in-frame clones, some missing. The table lists some 250,000 clones, more than 75% of them singletons. This sample's treatment: some 20 received Ad26.COV2.S at low or high dose, single or two shots; roughly five received placebo; per-sample allocation not given. After the first vaccine or placebo injection, samples were drawn on day 63. Material: peripheral blood, obtained in a trial of Ad26.COV2.S vaccine versus placebo. The source of these receptors is a person aged 18-65 years who received the Ad26.COV2.S COVID-19 vaccine or a placebo.

The chain carries TRBV5-1 and TRBJ1-6; possible D gene TRBD1, 5 bases. The CDR3 is 16 residues long. The V end lost 0 bases, the J end lost 7 bases, and 14 bases lay between the germline ends. Germline CDR1 SGHRS, CDR2 YFSETQ. CDR3 amino acids: CASSLEGPGGNSPLHF. The CDR3 DNA sequence: TGCGCCAGCAGCTTGGAGGGACCCGGGGGGAATTCACCCCTCCACTTT.

The chain recombines TRBV6-4 with TRBJ2-3, with a tentative D call TRBD2 (5 bases). The germline V gene encodes CDR1 MRHNA and CDR2 SNTAGT. Deletions cut 3 bases from V and 0 bases from J, with 7 bases between. This CDR3 is 14 amino acids long. As DNA, the CDR3 is TGTGCCAGCAGTGAGTCGGGGAGCACAGATACGCAGTATTTT. This gives the protein CASSESGSTDTQYF.

This rearrangement joins TRBV24-1 to TRBJ2-7; D unresolved. This CDR3 spans 12 amino acids. Germline values: CDR1 KGHDR, CDR2 SFDVKD. V gave up 3 bases and J gave up 9 bases, with 11 bases separating them. The chain's CDR3 is CATSDRPLGQYF. In nucleotides, the CDR3 is TGTGCCACCAGTGATCGCCCTCTAGGGCAGTACTTC.

The chain links TRBV28 to TRBJ2-1; D is perhaps TRBD1 or TRBD2 (7 bases each). Germline-derived CDR1 and CDR2 are MDHEN and SYDVKM. The ends were cut back, 3 bases at V and 2 bases at J, with 11 bases in the middle. The length of the CDR3 is 15 residues. CDR3 sequence (DNA): TGTGCCAGCAGTTTGGGAGGGACAGCCTACAATGAGCAGTTCTTC. Protein sequence: CASSLGGTAYNEQFF.

In this sample, this clone turned up once. V and J are TRBV7-9 and TRBJ2-7; TRBD2 agrees at 12 bases. The CDR3 length is 17 residues. CDR1 is SEHNR and CDR2 is FQNEAQ in the germline V gene (reference sequence). Trimming took 5 bases from V and 2 from J; bases not matched to a gene: 10. In DNA form, the CDR3 reads TGTGCCAGCAGCCCACTTCTCCTAGCGGGAGGGCCCTACGAGCAGTACTTC. This translates into CASSPLLLAGGPYEQYF.

This clone is a singleton in its sample. V is TRBV19 and J is TRBJ1-1, with 7 bases aligning to TRBD1. The CDR3 contains 14 residues. Germline CDR1 and CDR2: LNHDA and SQIVND (reference sequence). The trim removed 8 bases at V and 2 bases at J, leaving 8 bases unmatched. The CDR3 nucleotides are TGTGCCAGTGGAACGGGACAGAAAAACACTGAAGCTTTCTTT. Protein sequence: CASGTGQKNTEAFF.

The chain recombines TRBV7-2 with TRBJ1-2; D ambiguous. With 5 bases removed from V and 4 bases from J, the gap between germline ends came to 17 bases. The CDR3 is 15 residues long. CDR1 and CDR2 from the germline V gene are SGHTA and FQGNSA. CDR3 nucleotides: TGTGCCAGCAGCCCAGACGCGATAGGTCCCTATGGCTACACCTTC. This encodes CASSPDAIGPYGYTF. The whole variable domain, filled in from reference TRBV7-2 and TRBJ1-2, reads GAGVSQSPSNKVTEKGKDVELRCDPISGHTALYWYRQSLGQGLEFLIYFQGNSAPDKSGLPSDRFSAERTGGSVSTLTIQRTQQEDSAVYLCASSPDAIGPYGYTFGSGTRLTVV.

V and J are TRBV5-6 and TRBJ1-6, with D maybe TRBD1 (6 bases). Trimming cost V 4 bases and J 5 bases, with 19 bases left between them. Germline lookup yields CDR1 SGHDT and CDR2 YYEEEE. CDR3 length: 17 amino acids. The CDR3 spells CASSAAQGPWNNSPLHF. The CDR3, as DNA: TGTGCCAGCAGCGCCGCCCAGGGGCCGTGGAATAATTCACCCCTCCACTTT.

This clone showed up just a few times. This chain uses TRBV5-5 with TRBJ1-1, with a weak D call TRBD1 (5 bases). The germline V and J ends were trimmed by 1 base and 3 bases, with 13 bases remaining between them. Germline CDR1 and CDR2: SGHKS and YYEKEE (reference sequence). CDR3 length: 15 residues. The CDR3 bases are TGTGCCAGCAGCTTGAGGATGGGGGTCGACACTGAAGCTTTCTTT. Its protein product is CASSLRMGVDTEAFF.

J is TRBJ2-5 and V is TRBV25-1; 11 bases agree with TRBD1. V gave up 1 base and J gave up 5 bases; unmatched junction bases: 6. The CDR3 contains 16 residues. Germline lookup yields CDR1 MGHDK and CDR2 SYGVNS. The CDR3 DNA is TGTGCCAGCAGTGAATGGACAGGGGGCGCGTATGAGACCCAGTACTTC. It translates to CASSEWTGGAYETQYF.

In its sample, this clone was seen once. V gene TRBV24-1 combines with J gene TRBJ2-7; 8 bases are shared with TRBD2. CDR1 is KGHDR and CDR2 is SFDVKD in the germline V gene. This CDR3 is built from 15 residues. Trimming removed 6 bases from V and 5 bases from J; junction bases left unmatched: 11. The CDR3 DNA is TGTGCCACCAGTCGGGGGGGAGTGACAGTTGACGAGCAGTACTTC. Translation: CATSRGGVTVDEQYF.

The rearrangement links TRBV7-8 to TRBJ2-3; TRBD2 might be the D (6 bases). The CDR3 runs 16 residues. Trimming took 5 bases from V and 0 from J, leaving 15 bases between them. CDR1 and CDR2 (germline): SGHVS, FQNEAQ. The CDR3 spells CASSPRGITSTDTQYF. Here the CDR3 DNA reads TGTGCCAGCAGCCCGCGGGGTATCACTAGCACAGATACGCAGTATTTT.

The genes are TRBV10-3 and TRBJ1-2; D not resolved. Germline V gene data show CDR1 as ENHRY and CDR2 as SYGVKD. Trimming stripped 4 bases from V and 6 bases from J, with 6 bases between. This CDR3 has 11 residues. CDR3 DNA: TGTGCCATCAGTGCCCTCAATGGCTACACCTTC. Amino acids: CAISALNGYTF.

The genes are TRBV4-2 and TRBJ2-3; 10 bases agree with TRBD2. CDR1 and CDR2 from the germline V gene are LGHNA and YNFKEQ. The CDR3 totals 17 residues. V was clipped by 3 bases and J by 2 bases; unmatched bases: 8. The CDR3: CASSHGSGGSPTDTQYF. The CDR3 DNA reads TGTGCCAGCAGCCATGGTAGCGGGGGGAGCCCCACAGATACGCAGTATTTT.

The gene calls are TRBV25-1 and TRBJ1-1; D ambiguous. Germline CDR1 and CDR2: MGHDK and SYGVNS. V lost 3 bases, J lost 0 bases, and 8 bases lay in between. The CDR3 has 14 amino acids. Here the CDR3 DNA reads TGTGCCAGCAGTGAGACGGGCCTGAACACTGAAGCTTTCTTT. This translates into CASSETGLNTEAFF.

The chain uses TRBV19 and TRBJ1-2; TRBD1 matches 8 bases. CDR1 and CDR2 (germline): LNHDA, SQIVND (reference sequence). V shed 9 bases and J 4 bases; nucleotides not matched to a gene: 7. There are 13 residues in the CDR3. Written as DNA, the CDR3 is TGTGCCAGCCGAGGACAGGGCTTCTATGGCTACACCTTC. Its protein product is CASRGQGFYGYTF.